The 27 T cell receptor beta chains listed next were all sequenced from one sample in a study of blood T cell repertoires in COVID-19. Data came from immunoSEQ multiplex PCR; TCRdb stores just in-frame clones and leaves some out. The sample includes 400,000 or so clones, around 87% of them seen just once. The sequenced sample was PBMCs or T cells enriched from blood (not recorded which). The origin of the receptors is a man aged 40-50 years in a cohort exposed to, infected with or recovered from COVID-19 (not recorded which).

The V gene is TRBV7-2, the J gene TRBJ2-1, with a tentative D call TRBD1 (5 bases). The CDR3 consists of 17 residues. With 5 bases removed from V and 4 bases from J, the gap between germline ends came to 21 bases. CDR1 SGHTA and CDR2 FQGNSA come from the germline V gene. For the CDR3, the DNA is TGTGCCAGCAGCACCCGAGTTGACAGATGGGGTTACAATGAGCAGTTCTTC. Protein sequence: CASSTRVDRWGYNEQFF.

This chain connects TRBV29-1 to TRBJ1-1, with TRBD1 matching 9 bases. Germline trimming cut 7 bases from V and 4 bases from J; bases unmatched to any gene: 7. The CDR3 runs 13 residues. Germline CDR1 SQVTM, CDR2 ANQGSEA. CDR3 nucleotides: TGCAGCGGCCATGGACAGGGGAGCACTGAAGCTTTCTTT. Translation: CSGHGQGSTEAFF.

The chain couples TRBV10-3 to TRBJ1-1; tentatively, D is TRBD1 (5 bases). The CDR3 loop spans 13 amino acids. V lost 5 bases and J 1 base, leaving 8 bases between the germline ends. CDR1 is ENHRY and CDR2 is SYGVKD in the germline V gene. Written as DNA, the CDR3 is TGTGCCATCAGTCCAACAGGGAACACTGAAGCTTTCTTT. Residues: CAISPTGNTEAFF.

The J gene is TRBJ2-3, the V gene TRBV3-1 (or the pseudogene TRBV3-2); possibly TRBD2 for D (5 bases). The CDR3 is 11 residues long. V was cut by 3 bases and J by 9 bases, with 7 bases left in between. The V gene's germline CDR1 is LGHDT and CDR2 YNNKEL (reference sequence). The CDR3 region is CASSQLATQYF. The CDR3 nucleotides read TGTGCCAGCAGCCAGCTAGCCACGCAGTATTTT.

V is TRBV5-6 and J is TRBJ2-5, with 7 positions matching TRBD2. There are 16 residues in the CDR3. V was pared by 4 bases and J by 5 bases, with 14 bases of the junction left unmatched. Germline-derived CDR1 and CDR2 are SGHDT and YYEEEE. DNA of the CDR3: TGTGCCAGCAGCCCGACCTCACTAGCGCGAGGGGAGACCCAGTACTTC. Protein product: CASSPTSLARGETQYF.

This clone was seen only once. The rearrangement joins TRBV7-3 to TRBJ2-3; 9 positions agree with TRBD2. J gave up 6 bases and V 5 bases, and 12 bases lay outside the gene matches. This CDR3 has 16 residues. The V gene's germline CDR1 is SGHTA and CDR2 FQGTGA. CDR3 DNA sequence: TGTGCCAGCAGCAAGGGACCTAGCGGGATAGGGGATACGCAGTATTTT. Protein: CASSKGPSGIGDTQYF.

This sequence joins TRBV5-1 and TRBJ1-1, with 7 positions matching TRBD1. V was clipped by 7 bases and J by 4 bases; unmatched bases: 13. Germline CDR1 SGHRS, CDR2 YFSETQ. The CDR3 has 15 residues. CDR3 nucleotides: TGCGCCAGCTCGGGACAGAGCCTGGGCGGCACTGAAGCTTTCTTT. It codes for CASSGQSLGGTEAFF.

The chain recombines TRBV28 with TRBJ2-7; D remains unclear. Germline V gives CDR1 MDHEN, CDR2 SYDVKM. CDR3 length equals 12 residues. The V end was cut by 2 bases, the J end by 6 bases, with 8 bases between. The CDR3 loop reads CASSLGSREQYF. The CDR3 DNA reads TGTGCCAGCAGTTTAGGCTCACGCGAGCAGTACTTC.

In this sample, this clone turned up once. The rearrangement uses TRBV7-2 and TRBJ2-1, with 10 bases aligning to TRBD2. V lost 8 bases and J lost 9; bases outside the gene matches: 13. The germline CDR1 and CDR2 sequences are SGHTA and FQGNSA. This CDR3 is built from 15 residues. CDR3 bases: TGTGCCAGCGGGAAGGGGCTAGCGGGAGAGACTGAGCAGTTCTTC. It is translated as CASGKGLAGETEQFF.

The table lists this clone with a count of one. The rearrangement links TRBV30 to TRBJ2-3; D not certain. Germline V gene sequence: CDR1 GTSNPN, CDR2 SVGIG (reference sequence). This CDR3 has 13 residues. Trimming shortened V by 0 bases and J by 0 bases, and 4 bases separated the two germline ends. CDR3 nucleotides: TGTGCCTGGAGTGTCGGGAGCACAGATACGCAGTATTTT. Protein sequence: CAWSVGSTDTQYF.

The rearrangement uses TRBV29-1 and TRBJ1-1, with 7 bases fitting TRBD1. The CDR3 is 11 residues long. The trim removed 6 bases at V and 8 bases at J, leaving 6 bases unmatched. Germline V CDR1 and CDR2: SQVTM, ANQGSEA. CDR3 coding DNA: TGCAGCGTACAGGGGCCTGGAGAAGCTTTCTTT. Translated: CSVQGPGEAFF.

In regard to this clone: This same CDR3 is encoded by further DNA sequences in the sample. The rearrangement uses TRBV5-1 and TRBJ1-5; tentatively, D is TRBD1 (6 bases). The CDR3 totals 15 residues. V was cut by 0 bases and J by 0 bases, with 7 bases left in between. Germline assignment: CDR1 SGHRS and CDR2 YFSETQ. This CDR3 reads CASSLEGDSNQPQHF. The CDR3 DNA reads TGCGCCAGCAGCTTGGAGGGGGATAGCAATCAGCCCCAGCATTTT.

This clone was seen a few times. V usage is TRBV7-9 and J usage is TRBJ1-2, with D tentatively TRBD1 (5 bases). This CDR3 region has 13 residues. Germline V gene data show CDR1 as SEHNR and CDR2 as FQNEAQ (reference sequence). V gave up 1 base and J gave up 7 bases, with 10 bases separating them. This CDR3 reads CASSLGTKSGYTF. CDR3 nucleotide sequence: TGTGCCAGCAGCTTAGGGACAAAGAGTGGCTACACCTTC.

The V gene is TRBV21-1, the J gene TRBJ2-7; the D call TRBD1 from the table was never checked on the DNA. TRBV21-1 is termed a pseudogene. The CDR3 loop spans 16 amino acids. CDR3 sequence (DNA): TGTGCCAGCAGCGAAAATACAGGGGGCGGTTCCTACGAGCAGTACTTC. It yields the protein CASSENTGGGSYEQYF.

The rearrangement links TRBV5-1 to TRBJ2-7, with TRBD2 matching over 8 bases. V was clipped by 6 bases and J by 4 bases; unmatched bases: 12. This CDR3 contains 15 residues. Germline CDR1 SGHRS, CDR2 YFSETQ. CDR3 nucleotide sequence: TGCGCCAGCACCCCCGGTGGTAGCGGGATATACGAGCAGTACTTC. Its protein is CASTPGGSGIYEQYF.

The V call is TRBV10-1, the J call TRBJ2-3, with D tentatively TRBD2 (6 bases). The CDR3 contains 16 residues. V shed 3 bases and J shed 1 base, with 14 bases lying between them. CDR1 is WNHNN and CDR2 is SYGVQD in the germline V gene (reference sequence). The CDR3 nucleotides are TGCGCCAGCAGTGAATTCCGACTAGTTGGCACAGATACGCAGTATTTT. It specifies CASSEFRLVGTDTQYF.

The chain is built from TRBV5-1 and TRBJ2-5, with TRBD2 matching 14 bases. Per the germline V gene, CDR1 is SGHRS and CDR2 is YFSETQ. The CDR3 sequence is 16 residues long. The V segment lost 4 bases and the J segment 4 bases; nucleotides outside the gene matches: 6. Here the CDR3 DNA reads TGCGCCAGCAGCCCCGGGACTAGCGGGAGCGGAGAGACCCAGTACTTC. Encoded protein: CASSPGTSGSGETQYF.

V gene TRBV29-1 combines with J gene TRBJ2-5, with D unclear. The germline gives CDR1 SQVTM, CDR2 ANQGSEA. The CDR3 sequence is 11 residues long. Trimming stripped 4 bases from V and 5 bases from J, with 8 bases between. CDR3 in amino acids: CSVASQETQYF. CDR3 DNA: TGCAGCGTTGCATCACAGGAGACCCAGTACTTC.

This chain connects TRBV9 to TRBJ2-7; possibly TRBD1 for D (6 bases). The CDR3 is 16 residues long. CDR1 is SGDLS and CDR2 is YYNGEE in the germline V gene. V was cut by 4 bases and J by 3 bases, with 20 bases left in between. The CDR3 nucleotides are TGTGCCAGCAGCTCGGTACAGGGAGCTTTTGTCTACGAGCAGTACTTC. It yields the protein CASSSVQGAFVYEQYF.

The chain employs TRBV6-2 or TRBV6-3 and TRBJ2-3; D is perhaps TRBD2 (5 bases). V was trimmed by 6 bases and J by 4 bases, leaving 17 bases between them. This CDR3 contains 15 residues. Looked up from germline, CDR1 is MNHEY and CDR2 is SVGEGT. CDR3 sequence (DNA): TGTGCCAGCAGCCTCTCTGGAGAGGGTGCAGATACGCAGTATTTT. This sequence encodes CASSLSGEGADTQYF.

The rearrangement joins TRBV10-3 to TRBJ2-1; 11 bases agree with TRBD2. The CDR3 loop spans 16 amino acids. The V segment lost 3 bases and the J segment 5 bases; nucleotides outside the gene matches: 6. Looked up from germline, CDR1 is ENHRY and CDR2 is SYGVKD. The CDR3 DNA is TGTGCCATCAGTGATTCCGGGACTAGCGGAAACAATGAGCAGTTCTTC. Protein product: CAISDSGTSGNNEQFF.

The chain uses TRBV5-1 and TRBJ1-2, with D possibly TRBD1 on 5 matching bases. The CDR3 extends over 14 amino acids. The V gene's germline CDR1 is SGHRS and CDR2 YFSETQ. The V end lost 2 bases, the J end lost 0 bases, and 8 bases lay between the germline ends. CDR3 amino acids: CASSFREANYGYTF. The CDR3 bases are TGCGCCAGCAGCTTCAGGGAAGCTAACTATGGCTACACCTTC.

This clone is a singleton in its sample. The rearrangement joins TRBV23-1 to TRBJ2-1; D possibly corresponds to TRBD2 (6 bases). Being an ORF, TRBV23-1 has a function that is uncertain. V was shortened by 0 bases and J by 0 bases, with 21 bases between the two germline ends. This CDR3 region has 20 residues. CDR3 bases: TGCGCCAGCAGTCAATCAGAGTCGGCAGTAGCGGATCTCTCCTACAATGAGCAGTTCTTC. Protein: CASSQSESAVADLSYNEQFF.

J is TRBJ1-3 and V is TRBV19; perhaps TRBD1 as D (5 bases). The CDR3 has 19 residues. V dropped 6 bases and J dropped 0 bases, with 24 bases sitting between them. Germline V gives CDR1 LNHDA, CDR2 SQIVND (reference sequence). This CDR3 reads CASRGLVRQSLSSGNTIYF. The CDR3 nucleotides are TGTGCCAGTAGGGGACTGGTTAGACAGTCTTTAAGCTCTGGAAACACCATATATTTT.

The rearrangement uses TRBV30 and TRBJ1-6; 7 positions match TRBD1. The CDR3 has 17 residues. Looked up from germline, CDR1 is GTSNPN and CDR2 is SVGIG (reference sequence). V was pared by 2 bases and J by 0 bases, with 7 bases of the junction left unmatched. The CDR3 here is CAWSSRTGGSYNSPLHF. As DNA, the CDR3 is TGTGCCTGGAGTTCACGGACAGGAGGCTCCTATAATTCACCCCTCCACTTT.

The chain couples TRBV29-1 to TRBJ1-1; D may be TRBD1 (6 bases). This CDR3 is built from 14 residues. V was trimmed by 8 bases and J by 7 bases, leaving 23 bases between them. CDR1 and CDR2 from the germline V gene are SQVTM and ANQGSEA. The CDR3 coding sequence is TGCAGCCCAACGATCGTGGGACACGTTAATGAAGCTTTCTTT. Amino acid sequence: CSPTIVGHVNEAFF.

The chain links TRBV5-3 to TRBJ1-1, with TRBD1 identical over 9 bases. TRBV5-3 has ORF status, its function being uncertain. CDR3 length: 16 amino acids. V was pared by 4 bases and J by 1 base, with 8 bases of the junction left unmatched. The DNA for the CDR3 is TGTGCCAGAAGCCCTACACAGGGGGCGAAGAACACTGAAGCTTTCTTT. Protein: CARSPTQGAKNTEAFF.